These T cell receptor beta chains were read from a single sample in a study of blood T cell repertoires in COVID-19. Measured with immunoSEQ multiplex PCR; TCRdb has only the in-frame clones, and not every one. The top ten clones hold nearly 2.5% of a sample with 150,000 to 200,000 clones, around 87% of them seen once. What was sequenced was peripheral blood. These receptor sequences come from a man between 40 and 49 years old with active or convalescent COVID-19. Each CDR3 is given with its conserved first and last residue. Each record gives: CDR3 DNA, CDR3 protein, V gene, clone size, D gene, J gene. The D gene is left open where the match is weak. Size tells how often a clone was seen (once, few, many) or the class of an expanded clone, and some rows leave it out.

CDR3nt: TGCGCCAGCAGCTCGGGTCAGGACTCCTTTGCAACTAATGAAAAACTGTTTTTT; CDR3aa: CASSSGQDSFATNEKLFF; v_gene: TRBV5-1; abundance: -; d_gene: -; j_gene: TRBJ1-4
CDR3nt: TGTGCCAGTAGCCTCGGACAGGGTAGCTCCTACAATGAGCAGTTCTTC; CDR3aa: CASSLGQGSSYNEQFF; v_gene: TRBV19; abundance: -; d_gene: TRBD1; j_gene: TRBJ2-1
CDR3nt: TGTGCCAGCAGCTCCCAGACATCGAACACTGAAGCTTTCTTT; CDR3aa: CASSSQTSNTEAFF; v_gene: TRBV7-9; abundance: -; d_gene: -; j_gene: TRBJ1-1
CDR3nt: TGCGCCAGCAGCTTGGATACAGGGGCAAACTTTAACTATGGCTACACCTTC; CDR3aa: CASSLDTGANFNYGYTF; v_gene: TRBV5-1; abundance: -; d_gene: TRBD1; j_gene: TRBJ1-2
CDR3nt: TGTGCCAGCAGCCAAGAGGACAGGGGGCGCACAGATACGCAGTATTTT; CDR3aa: CASSQEDRGRTDTQYF; v_gene: TRBV14; abundance: -; d_gene: TRBD1; j_gene: TRBJ2-3
CDR3nt: TGTGCCAGCAGCTCTAGGGGGGGCCTGGATACGCAGTATTTT; CDR3aa: CASSSRGGLDTQYF; v_gene: TRBV13; abundance: -; d_gene: -; j_gene: TRBJ2-3
CDR3nt: TGTGCCACCAGTCAGGGAGGGGCGCAAGAGACCCAGTACTTC; CDR3aa: CATSQGGAQETQYF; v_gene: TRBV24-1; abundance: -; d_gene: TRBD2; j_gene: TRBJ2-5
CDR3nt: TGTGCCAGCAGCTTCCAGGGGTCGGGCAACTATGGCTACACCTTC; CDR3aa: CASSFQGSGNYGYTF; v_gene: TRBV9; abundance: -; d_gene: -; j_gene: TRBJ1-2
CDR3nt: TGTGCCAGCTCACCCCAGGCCGGAGGAAACACTGAAGCTTTCTTT; CDR3aa: CASSPQAGGNTEAFF; v_gene: TRBV18; abundance: -; d_gene: -; j_gene: TRBJ1-1
CDR3nt: TGTGCCAGCAGTTACTCGACAGTAAACTATGGCTACACCTTC; CDR3aa: CASSYSTVNYGYTF; v_gene: TRBV6-5; abundance: -; d_gene: -; j_gene: TRBJ1-2
CDR3nt: TGTGCCAGCATTGAAGGGACAGGGTTTGAAAAACTGTTTTTT; CDR3aa: CASIEGTGFEKLFF; v_gene: TRBV6-1; abundance: once; d_gene: TRBD1; j_gene: TRBJ1-4
CDR3nt: TGTGCCAGCAGCCAGCCGGACACCCGGTCGGAGACCCAGTACTTC; CDR3aa: CASSQPDTRSETQYF; v_gene: TRBV5-8; abundance: -; d_gene: -; j_gene: TRBJ2-5
CDR3nt: TGTGCCAGCAGTGAGGACACGAGCTCCTACAATGAGCAGTTCTTC; CDR3aa: CASSEDTSSYNEQFF; v_gene: TRBV6-1; abundance: -; d_gene: -; j_gene: TRBJ2-1
CDR3nt: TGTGCCAGCAGTTTTAGACTGGGCTACAATGAGCAGTTCTTC; CDR3aa: CASSFRLGYNEQFF; v_gene: TRBV27; abundance: -; d_gene: -; j_gene: TRBJ2-1
CDR3nt: TGCGCCAGCAGATCAGGGAACACTGAAGCTTTCTTT; CDR3aa: CASRSGNTEAFF; v_gene: TRBV5-1; abundance: -; d_gene: -; j_gene: TRBJ1-1
CDR3nt: TGCGCCAGCAGCTTATCTCCGGGACAAGGGTCCTACACCTTC; CDR3aa: CASSLSPGQGSYTF; v_gene: TRBV5-1; abundance: -; d_gene: -; j_gene: TRBJ1-2
CDR3nt: TGTGCCAGCAGTTACAGGGTTGGGGCGGAAAATCAGCCCCAGCATTTT; CDR3aa: CASSYRVGAENQPQHF; v_gene: TRBV6-2/TRBV6-3; abundance: -; d_gene: -; j_gene: TRBJ1-5
CDR3nt: TGTGCCAGCAGCCAAGCTGACAGGGAAGTCCGGGCCCTCCACTTT; CDR3aa: CASSQADREVRALHF; v_gene: TRBV4-2; abundance: -; d_gene: TRBD1; j_gene: TRBJ1-6
CDR3nt: TGTGCCAGCAGCTTATCAGGGGCGTCAGCTTACAATGAGCAGTTCTTC; CDR3aa: CASSLSGASAYNEQFF; v_gene: TRBV5-5; abundance: -; d_gene: -; j_gene: TRBJ2-1
CDR3nt: TGTGCCAGCAGCTCACGCGGGGGCGCCTACAATGAGCAGTTCTTC; CDR3aa: CASSSRGGAYNEQFF; v_gene: TRBV7-2; abundance: once; d_gene: -; j_gene: TRBJ2-1
CDR3nt: TGTGCCAGCAGCTTCGGACAGGGGGTTTCCGAGCAGTACTTC; CDR3aa: CASSFGQGVSEQYF; v_gene: TRBV7-9; abundance: once; d_gene: TRBD1; j_gene: TRBJ2-7
CDR3nt: TGTGCCAGTAGCATAAACAGGGAACGCGCCTATAATTCACCCCTCCACTTT; CDR3aa: CASSINRERAYNSPLHF; v_gene: TRBV19; abundance: -; d_gene: -; j_gene: TRBJ1-6